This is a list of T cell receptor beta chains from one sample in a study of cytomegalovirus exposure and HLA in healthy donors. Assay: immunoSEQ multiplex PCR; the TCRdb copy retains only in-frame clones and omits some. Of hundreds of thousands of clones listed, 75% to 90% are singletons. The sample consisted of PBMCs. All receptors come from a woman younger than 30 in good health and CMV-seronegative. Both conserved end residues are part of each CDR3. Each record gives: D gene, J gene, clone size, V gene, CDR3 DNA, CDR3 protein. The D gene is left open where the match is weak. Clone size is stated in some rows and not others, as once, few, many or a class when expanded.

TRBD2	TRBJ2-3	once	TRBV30	TGTGCCTGGAGTCGGACTTCACAAGGACTAGCGGGAGTGTATTTT	CAWSRTSQGLAGVYF
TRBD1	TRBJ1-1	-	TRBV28	TGTGCCAGCAGTTTGGTGACAGGGGCGTCTGAAGCTTTCTTT	CASSLVTGASEAFF
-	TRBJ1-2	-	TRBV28	TGTGCCAGCAACAAACAGGGCTCCTATGGCTACACCTTC	CASNKQGSYGYTF
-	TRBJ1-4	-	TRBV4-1	TGCGCCAGCAGCCAAAGGGACACAGTTGCAACTAATGAAAAACTGTTTTTT	CASSQRDTVATNEKLFF
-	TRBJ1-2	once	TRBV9	TGTGCCAGCAGCTCCAGGTATGGCTACACCTTC	CASSSRYGYTF
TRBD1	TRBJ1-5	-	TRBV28	TGTGCCAGCACCCAAGACAGGGAGGACAATCAGCCCCAGCATTTT	CASTQDREDNQPQHF
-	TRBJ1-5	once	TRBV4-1	TGCGCCAGCAGCCCCAGACAGCAGGTAATCAATCAGCCCCAGCATTTT	CASSPRQQVINQPQHF
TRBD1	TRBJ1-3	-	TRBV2	TGTGCCAGCAGCACGGACAGGGGGCTTGCTGGAAACACCATATATTTT	CASSTDRGLAGNTIYF
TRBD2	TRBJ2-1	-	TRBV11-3	TGTGCCAGCAGCTGGACTAGCGGGAGGTCGAATGAGCAGTTCTTC	CASSWTSGRSNEQFF
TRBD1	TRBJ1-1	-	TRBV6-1	TGTGCCAGCAGTGAAATGGACAGGGTTTCGGGTGAAGCTTTCTTT	CASSEMDRVSGEAFF
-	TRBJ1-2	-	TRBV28	TGTGCCAGCACTACCATAGGGTGGGGGGATGGCTACACCTTC	CASTTIGWGDGYTF
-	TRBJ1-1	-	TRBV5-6	TGTGCCAGCAGTTTTCCGGGGAACACTGAAGCTTTCTTT	CASSFPGNTEAFF
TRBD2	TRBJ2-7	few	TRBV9	TGTGCCAGCACCCCCGGGACTAGCGGCTACGAGCAGTACTTC	CASTPGTSGYEQYF
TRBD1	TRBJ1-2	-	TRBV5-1	TGCGCCAGCAGCCACGATCCGGGACAGACGAATTCCTATGGCTACACCTTC	CASSHDPGQTNSYGYTF
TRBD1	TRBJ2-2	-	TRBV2	TGTGCCAGCCGGACAGGGGTGAACACCGGGGAGCTGTTTTTT	CASRTGVNTGELFF
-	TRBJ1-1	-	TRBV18	TGTGCCAGCTCACCACGGCAGAACACTGAAGCTTTCTTT	CASSPRQNTEAFF
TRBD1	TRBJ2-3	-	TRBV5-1	TGCGCCAGCAGTCGGACAGGAAGCACAGATACGCAGTATTTT	CASSRTGSTDTQYF
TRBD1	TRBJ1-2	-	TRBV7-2	TGTGCCAGCAGCCCGAGGGACAGGGTGCACTATGGCTACACCTTC	CASSPRDRVHYGYTF
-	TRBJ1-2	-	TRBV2	TGTGCCAGCAGTGAAGACGCAGCGTATGGCTACACCTTC	CASSEDAAYGYTF
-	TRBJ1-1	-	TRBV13	TGTGCCAGCAGCTCGGGACACATAGACACTGAAGCTTTCTTT	CASSSGHIDTEAFF
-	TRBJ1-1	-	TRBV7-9	TGTGCCAGCAGCTTAGTCGGACTTAGGGCCAACACTGAAGCTTTCTTT	CASSLVGLRANTEAFF
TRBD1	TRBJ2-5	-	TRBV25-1	TGTGCCAGCAGCAGACAGGGTTCGGGGACCCAGTACTTC	CASSRQGSGTQYF
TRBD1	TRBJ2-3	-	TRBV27	TGTGCCAGCAGTTTGACAGGGGGCGCGACAGATACGCAGTATTTT	CASSLTGGATDTQYF
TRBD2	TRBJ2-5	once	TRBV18	TGTGCCAGCTCACCAGGGCTAGCGGGGTTGGAGACCCAGTACTTC	CASSPGLAGLETQYF
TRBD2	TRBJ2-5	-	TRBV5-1	TGCGCCAGCAGCTTGGCGCAGCGGGGGCCTCAAGAGACCCAGTACTTC	CASSLAQRGPQETQYF
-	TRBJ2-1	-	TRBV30	TGTGCCTGGATCGACAGAAGCTCCTACAATGAGCAGTTCTTC	CAWIDRSSYNEQFF
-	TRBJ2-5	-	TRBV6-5	TGTGCCAGCAGTTACGCCACGGGGCAGGGGGAGACCCAGTACTTC	CASSYATGQGETQYF
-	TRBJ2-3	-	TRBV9	TGTGCCAGCAGCCCCCGCGGGGCTTTGGCAGATACGCAGTATTTT	CASSPRGALADTQYF
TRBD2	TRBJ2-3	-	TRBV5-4	TGTGCCAGCAGCTCCCGACTAGCGGGGGACACAGATACGCAGTATTTT	CASSSRLAGDTDTQYF
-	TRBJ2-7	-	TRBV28	TGTGCCAGCAGTTTGGGGGGGCAAAACGAGCAGTACTTC	CASSLGGQNEQYF
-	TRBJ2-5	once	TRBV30	TGTGCCTGGAGTGGCGGCCTTCAAGAGACCCAGTACTTC	CAWSGGLQETQYF
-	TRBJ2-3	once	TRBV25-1	TGTGCCAGCGGGCCGGGAGCCTCGGGCACAGATACGCAGTATTTT	CASGPGASGTDTQYF
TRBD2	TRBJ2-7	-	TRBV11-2	TGTGCCAGCAGCTTGGGTCCGGGGGGTTACGAGCAGTACTTC	CASSLGPGGYEQYF
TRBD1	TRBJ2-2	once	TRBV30	TGTGCCTGGAGAGCCGGGACAGGGGACACCGGGGAGCTGTTTTTT	CAWRAGTGDTGELFF
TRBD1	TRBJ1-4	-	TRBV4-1	TGCGCCAGCAGCCAATACGGGACAGGGTATGAAAAACTGTTTTTT	CASSQYGTGYEKLFF
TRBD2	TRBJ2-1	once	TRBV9	TGTGCCAGCAGTACGAGCGGGAGAGTCAATGAGCAGTTCTTC	CASSTSGRVNEQFF
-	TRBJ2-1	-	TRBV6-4	TGTGCCAGCAGTGACTCGAGATACGGGATAGAGCAGTTCTTC	CASSDSRYGIEQFF
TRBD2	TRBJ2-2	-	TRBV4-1	TGCGCCAGCAGTGCCGGAGTAGCGGGGGGGGTGAACACCGGGGAGCTGTTTTTT	CASSAGVAGGVNTGELFF
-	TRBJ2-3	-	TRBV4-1	TGCGCCAGCAGCCAAGGGCTAGTCACAGATACGCAGTATTTT	CASSQGLVTDTQYF
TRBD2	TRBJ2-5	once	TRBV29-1	TGCAGCGTCCTAGCGGGGGCTCTTCAAGAGACCCAGTACTTC	CSVLAGALQETQYF
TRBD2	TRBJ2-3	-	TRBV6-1	TGTGCCAGCAGGCTAGCGGGCACAGATACGCAGTATTTT	CASRLAGTDTQYF
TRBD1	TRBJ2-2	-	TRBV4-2	TGTGCCAGCAGCCAAGATGCAGGGGGTAACACCGGGGAGCTGTTTTTT	CASSQDAGGNTGELFF
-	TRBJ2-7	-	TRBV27	TGTGCCAGCAGGAACCGGGACTTAATTTACGAGCAGTACTTC	CASRNRDLIYEQYF
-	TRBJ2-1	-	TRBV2	TGTGCCAGCAGTGACCCCGCGGCGAGGTATGAGGGTGAGCAGTTCTTC	CASSDPAARYEGEQFF
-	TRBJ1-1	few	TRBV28	TGTGCCAGCAGTTTGATCGGGGGGGGCACTGAAGCTTTCTTT	CASSLIGGGTEAFF
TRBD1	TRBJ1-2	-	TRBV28	TGTGCCAGCAGTCCAAACAGGGGGCCTAACTATGGCTACACCTTC	CASSPNRGPNYGYTF
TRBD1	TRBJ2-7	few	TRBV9	TGTGCCAGCAACCCGACAGGGGGCACCTACGAGCAGTACTTC	CASNPTGGTYEQYF
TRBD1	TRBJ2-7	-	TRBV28	TGTGCCAGCTGCCGGGACAGGGGTCCCTACGAGCAGTACTTC	CASCRDRGPYEQYF
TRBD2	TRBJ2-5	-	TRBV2	TGTGCCAGCAGTGGCGGGGCGATAGCGGGGGGGCAAGAGACCCAGTACTTC	CASSGGAIAGGQETQYF
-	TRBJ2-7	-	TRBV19	TGTGCCAGTAGACCGAGCCAAGCCTACGAGCAGTACTTC	CASRPSQAYEQYF
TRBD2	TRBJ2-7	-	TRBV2	TGTGCCAGCAAGGGGGAAGCGGGGGATGCTTCCTACGAGCAGTACTTC	CASKGEAGDASYEQYF
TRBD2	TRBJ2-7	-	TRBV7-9	TGTGCCAGCAGCCTCGCGGGGGGTCACTACGAGCAGTACTTC	CASSLAGGHYEQYF
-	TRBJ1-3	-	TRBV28	TGTGCCAGCAGGTCACAGGGAGCTGGAAACACCATATATTTT	CASRSQGAGNTIYF
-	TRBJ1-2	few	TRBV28	TGTGCCAGCAGCCCGGTCTCTGGCTACACCTTC	CASSPVSGYTF
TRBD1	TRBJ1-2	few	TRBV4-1	TGCGCCAGCAGCCAAGCAGGGACAGGGTCTAACTATGGCTACACCTTC	CASSQAGTGSNYGYTF